This T cell receptor (beta chain) was sequenced during a study of T-cell reconstitution after alpha-beta-depleted transplantation in children. This clonotype was seen at least ten times. This CDR3 spans 15 amino acids. Germline CDR1 reads SGHAT; CDR2 reads FQNNGV. Deletions cut 5 bases from V and 2 bases from J, with 16 bases between. Unique molecular identifiers were incorporated into the prepared TCRbeta library. TCRdb analysed the PCR reads with MiXCR anew, one entry per CDR3 protein. The sample has roughly 100,000 distinct CDR3 sequences, 4.5% to 7.5% seen once; the top ten hold about 6.1%. The receptor was isolated from a female patient aged 2-10 years who had a stem cell transplant for Fanconi anemia, so the T cells may come from the graft donor. This sample comprised PBMCs, mostly from graft donor cells, obtained 60 days after TCRalphabeta/CD19-depleted stem cell transplant. The chain employs TRBV11-2 and TRBJ2-7; the D call may be TRBD1 or TRBD2 (5 bases each). CDR3 coding DNA: TGTGCCAGCAGCCCAGGGACCAGCTTCGCCTACGAGCAGTACTTC. Amino acids: CASSPGTSFAYEQYF.